The 16 T cell receptor beta chains reported below all come from one sample, sequenced in a study of identical twins' blood T cells. Using its own MiXCR run on the 5' RACE reads, TCRdb lists one record per CDR3 protein. The data contain 400,000 or so distinct CDR3 sequences, over 25% of them seen just once; the ten biggest clones take up 6.1%. Sequencing was carried out using PBMCs. These receptors all stem from a woman aged 18 to 49 in good health.

About this clonotype: A read error may be the cause here, since a much bigger clone is one base away. The chain is built from TRBV14 and TRBJ2-7; 7 bases align to TRBD2. V dropped 6 bases and J dropped 12; count of bases not matched to a gene: 17. CDR1 is SGHDN and CDR2 is FVKESK in the germline V gene. The CDR3 has 14 amino acids. CDR3 nucleotides: TGTGCCAGCAGACGTCGGGGGGTCGGTCTACAGCGGTACTTC. Amino acid sequence: CASRRRGVGLQRYF.

This clonotype was picked up many times. J is TRBJ2-3 and V is TRBV9; tentative D call: TRBD2 (6 bases). This CDR3 contains 13 residues. Germline CDR1 reads SGDLS; CDR2 reads YYNGEE. The germline V and J ends were trimmed by 4 bases and 10 bases, with 16 bases remaining between them. The CDR3: CASSTHPSEAQYF. The DNA for the CDR3 is TGTGCCAGCAGCACACACCCTAGCGAAGCGCAGTATTTT.

This clonotype was observed a handful of times. The chain is built from TRBV3-1 and TRBJ2-1; no reliable D call. The CDR3 totals 14 residues. Trimming left V 1 base short and J 9 bases short, with 13 bases between. Per the germline V gene, CDR1 is LGHDT and CDR2 is YNNKEL (reference sequence). The CDR3 DNA reads TGTGCCAGCAGCCAAGTTTTAGAGCTGGGTGAGCAGTTCTTC. Protein sequence: CASSQVLELGEQFF.

This rearrangement joins TRBV20-1 to TRBJ1-1, with 7 bases that match TRBD1. With V trimmed by 5 bases and J by 0 bases, 15 bases remained unmatched. Germline CDR1 DFQATT, CDR2 SNEGSKA (reference sequence). This CDR3 has 17 residues. CDR3 nucleotides: TGCAGTGCTCCAATCCTCGGACAGGCCATTATGAACACTGAAGCTTTCTTT. Encoded protein: CSAPILGQAIMNTEAFF.

To note about this clonotype: A single base separates this from a much larger clone, so it may be a read error. The chain links TRBV5-1 to TRBJ2-2; D is ambiguous. The CDR3 has 14 residues. Germline CDR1 reads SGHRS; CDR2 reads YFSETQ. CDR3 protein: CASGLVPATGELFF. The CDR3 bases are TGCGCCAGCGGCTTGGTTCCGGCCACCGGGGAGCTGTTTTTT. Filled out from reference TRBV5-1 and TRBJ2-2, the complete variable domain reads KAGVTQTPRYLIKTRGQQVTLSCSPISGHRSVSWYQQTPGQGLQFLFEYFSETQRNKGNFPGRFSGRQFSNSRSEMNVSTLELGDSALYLCASGLVPATGELFFGEGSRLTVL.

Only a few counts were recorded for this clonotype. CDR3 bases: TGCGCCAGCAGCCAAGAATGGCTAAATGAGCAGTTCTTC. Residues: CASSQEWLNEQFF. The chain links TRBV4-3 to TRBJ2-1; D remains ambiguous. The CDR3 sequence is 13 residues long. Germline V gene data show CDR1 as LGHNA and CDR2 as YSLEER. The V gene lost 0 bases and the J gene lost 7 bases, with 7 bases spanning the gap.

This clonotype appeared a few times. The chain uses TRBV20-1 and TRBJ1-5; 8 bases are a match to TRBD1. This CDR3 spans 13 amino acids. The germline V gene encodes CDR1 DFQATT and CDR2 SNEGSKA (reference sequence). After removal of 6 bases from V and 2 bases from J, the junction contained 3 bases not matched to a gene. Here the CDR3 DNA reads TGCAGTGCGGCGGGACAGGGCAATCAGCCCCAGCATTTT. Residues: CSAAGQGNQPQHF.

This rearrangement joins TRBV27 to TRBJ2-6; no firm D call. Trimming removed 4 bases from V and 4 bases from J, with 8 bases in between. This CDR3 contains 14 residues. Germline lookup yields CDR1 MNHEY and CDR2 SMNVEV (reference sequence). CDR3 bases: TGTGCCAGCAGTTCCTCATTGGGGGCCAACGTCCTGACTTTC. Protein product: CASSSSLGANVLTF.

The chain combines TRBV7-9 with TRBJ2-2; tentatively, D is TRBD2 (6 bases). CDR1 SEHNR and CDR2 FQNEAQ come from the germline V gene (reference sequence). This CDR3 has 16 amino acids. V was cut by 5 bases and J by 6 bases, with 19 bases left in between. The DNA of the CDR3 is TGTGCCAGCAGCCCCCGGAAACTAGCCCTACCCGGGGAGCTGTTTTTT. This translates into CASSPRKLALPGELFF.

The chain employs TRBV25-1 and TRBJ2-4; TRBD1 or TRBD2 may be the D gene (5 bases each). The CDR3 totals 14 residues. CDR1 is MGHDK and CDR2 is SYGVNS in the germline V gene. Trimming shortened V by 4 bases and J by 9 bases, and 16 bases separated the two germline ends. The CDR3 loop reads CASSASGTNGIQYF. The CDR3 DNA reads TGTGCCAGCAGTGCGTCCGGGACCAACGGCATTCAGTACTTC.

The chain uses TRBV25-1 and TRBJ1-1, with a weak D call TRBD1 (5 bases). The ends were cut back, 4 bases at V and 4 bases at J, with 10 bases in the middle. The germline V gene has CDR1 MGHDK and CDR2 SYGVNS. The CDR3 is 13 residues long. The CDR3 loop is CASSGWGTTEAFF. CDR3 sequence (DNA): TGTGCCAGCAGTGGTTGGGGGACCACTGAAGCTTTCTTT.

The chain is built from TRBV20-1 and TRBJ2-7; D possibly corresponds to TRBD2 (6 bases). In germline, CDR1 is DFQATT, CDR2 SNEGSKA (reference sequence). The CDR3 is 13 amino acids. Trimming cost V 5 bases and J 0 bases, with 11 bases left between them. DNA of the CDR3: TGCAGTGCTGGGGGACTTAGCTCCTACGAGCAGTACTTC. Protein product: CSAGGLSSYEQYF.

The genes are TRBV6-1 and TRBJ2-7; 9 bases are a match to TRBD1. The germline V gene has CDR1 MNHNS and CDR2 SASEGT. The V and J ends lost 6 bases and 4 bases, in that order; junction bases with no gene match: 10. This CDR3 spans 15 amino acids. CDR3 amino acids: CASSETGTGPYEQYF. The CDR3 coding sequence is TGTGCCAGCAGCGAGACCGGGACAGGGCCTTACGAGCAGTACTTC.

This clonotype was picked up many times. The CDR3 reads CASSLVGTLAKNIQYF. The CDR3 coding sequence is TGTGCCAGCAGTTTGGTGGGCACTCTAGCCAAAAACATTCAGTACTTC. This chain connects TRBV28 to TRBJ2-4, with unresolved D. Germline-derived CDR1 and CDR2 are MDHEN and SYDVKM. The CDR3 sequence is 16 residues long. V dropped 3 bases and J dropped 0 bases, with 12 bases sitting between them.

The rearrangement joins TRBV7-2 to TRBJ2-1, with TRBD2 identical over 9 bases. The V gene end was trimmed by 2 bases and the J gene end by 5 bases; junction bases not matched to a gene: 7. From germline, CDR1 is SGHTA and CDR2 FQGNSA. This CDR3 is 16 amino acids long. Here the CDR3 reads CASSLRAGGGHNEQFF. The CDR3 region has the DNA TGTGCCAGCAGCTTACGAGCGGGAGGAGGACACAATGAGCAGTTCTTC.

This clonotype was recorded a few times. The chain combines TRBV25-1 with TRBJ1-4, with D possibly TRBD1 on 6 matching bases. Trimming shortened V by 6 bases and J by 8 bases, and 13 bases separated the two germline ends. The CDR3 has 13 residues. The germline V gene has CDR1 MGHDK and CDR2 SYGVNS. In DNA, the CDR3 is TGTGCCAGCAGGACAGGAAGCGGCGAAAAACTGTTTTTT. Its protein is CASRTGSGEKLFF.